This entry describes one TCR beta chain. The data originate from a study of blood T cell repertoires in COVID-19. Study context: Collection of acute and convalescent COVID-19 samples took place in the United States, Italy and Spain. From T cells, B-cell-depleted T cells, or PBMCs came the material, which was cDNA or gDNA.

Membership in each cohort depended on participant-reported clinical history. TCRdb's copy holds only in-frame clones and misses some; the assay was immunoSEQ multiplex PCR. Here the sample spans under 200,000 clones, roughly 88% being singletons. Germline values: CDR1 MNHEY, CDR2 SVGAGI. CDR3 length: 13 amino acids. Trimming cost V 6 bases and J 5 bases; bases outside gene matches: 6. The sequenced sample consisted of PBMCs or T cells enriched from blood (not recorded which). The sequence came from a man aged 40-49 years with acute COVID-19. The rearrangement links TRBV6-5 to TRBJ2-5; 7 bases match TRBD1. The CDR3 protein is CASRHRGFETQYF. The CDR3 DNA reads as TGTGCCAGCAGGCACAGGGGCTTCGAGACCCAGTACTTC.